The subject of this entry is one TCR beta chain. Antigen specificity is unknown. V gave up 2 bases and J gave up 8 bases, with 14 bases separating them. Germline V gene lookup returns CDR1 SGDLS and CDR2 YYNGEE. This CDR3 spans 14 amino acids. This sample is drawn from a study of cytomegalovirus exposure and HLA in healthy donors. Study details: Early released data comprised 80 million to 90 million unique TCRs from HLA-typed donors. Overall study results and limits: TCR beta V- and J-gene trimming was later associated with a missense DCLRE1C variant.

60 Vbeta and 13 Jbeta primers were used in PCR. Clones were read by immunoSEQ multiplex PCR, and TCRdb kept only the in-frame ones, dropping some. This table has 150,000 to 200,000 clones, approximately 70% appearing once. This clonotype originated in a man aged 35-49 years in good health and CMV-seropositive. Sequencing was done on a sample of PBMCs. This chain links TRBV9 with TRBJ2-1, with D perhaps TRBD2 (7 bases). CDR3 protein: CASSVRTGGDEQFF. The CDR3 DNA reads TGTGCCAGCAGCGTCCGAACGGGGGGCGATGAGCAGTTCTTC.